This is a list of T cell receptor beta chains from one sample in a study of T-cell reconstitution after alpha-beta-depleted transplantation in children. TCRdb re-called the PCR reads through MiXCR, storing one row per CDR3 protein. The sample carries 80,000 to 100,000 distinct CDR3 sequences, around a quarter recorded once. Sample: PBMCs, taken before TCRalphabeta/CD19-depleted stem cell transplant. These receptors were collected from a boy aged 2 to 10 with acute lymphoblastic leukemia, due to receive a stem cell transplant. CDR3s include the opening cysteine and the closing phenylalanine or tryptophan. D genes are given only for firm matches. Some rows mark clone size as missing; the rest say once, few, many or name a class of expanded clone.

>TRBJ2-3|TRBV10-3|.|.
CAISEGSSGGAGTQYF
TGTGCCATCAGTGAGGGTAGTAGCGGAGGGGCGGGCACGCAGTATTTT
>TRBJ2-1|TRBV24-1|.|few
CATSDPIKTGNEQFF
TGTGCCACCAGTGACCCTATAAAGACTGGGAATGAGCAGTTCTTC
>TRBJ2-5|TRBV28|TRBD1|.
CASTPWDRVMETQYF
TGTGCCAGCACCCCGTGGGACAGGGTAATGGAGACCCAGTACTTC
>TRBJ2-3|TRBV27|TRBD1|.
CASRKRGQGPDTQYF
TGTGCCAGCAGGAAAAGAGGACAGGGCCCAGATACGCAGTATTTT
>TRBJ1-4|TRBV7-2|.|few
CASSLDRRGGKLFF
TGTGCCAGCAGCTTAGATCGTCGGGGAGGAAAACTGTTTTTT
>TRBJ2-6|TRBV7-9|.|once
CASSLSSWDSGANVLTF
TGTGCCAGCAGCTTATCCTCTTGGGATTCTGGGGCCAACGTCCTGACTTTC
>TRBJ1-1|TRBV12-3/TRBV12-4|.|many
CASMPGGTEAFF
TGTGCCAGCATGCCCGGGGGCACTGAAGCTTTCTTT
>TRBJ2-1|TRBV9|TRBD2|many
CASSERTSGVGEQFF
TGTGCCAGCAGCGAGCGGACTAGCGGAGTCGGTGAGCAGTTCTTC
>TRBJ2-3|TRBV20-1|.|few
CSARVGGPGDTQYF
TGCAGTGCTAGAGTGGGCGGCCCGGGAGATACGCAGTATTTT
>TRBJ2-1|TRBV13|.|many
CASSSGSPGTPREQFF
TGTGCCAGCAGCTCCGGCTCCCCCGGGACCCCACGTGAGCAGTTCTTC
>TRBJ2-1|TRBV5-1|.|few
CASSLTTWDEQFF
TGCGCCAGCAGCCTTACTACCTGGGATGAGCAGTTCTTC
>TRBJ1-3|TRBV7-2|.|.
CASSLGRVSGNTIYF
TGTGCCAGCAGCTTGGGACGGGTCTCTGGAAACACCATATATTTT
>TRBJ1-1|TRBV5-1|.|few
CASSLSLGRTTEAFF
TGCGCCAGCAGCTTGAGTCTGGGCAGGACCACTGAAGCTTTCTTT
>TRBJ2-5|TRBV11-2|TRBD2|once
CASSFKGPGGRETQYF
TGTGCCAGCAGCTTCAAAGGACCGGGCGGGAGAGAGACCCAGTACTTC
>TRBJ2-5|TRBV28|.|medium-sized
CASSLRIRQETQYF
TGTGCCAGCAGTTTAAGGATTAGACAAGAGACCCAGTACTTC
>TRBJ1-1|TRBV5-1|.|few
CASSLGDGNTEAFF
TGCGCCAGCAGCTTAGGTGATGGGAACACTGAAGCTTTCTTT
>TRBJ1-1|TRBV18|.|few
CASSLSLGYNTEAFF
TGTGCCAGCTCCCTCTCCCTTGGCTACAACACTGAAGCTTTCTTT
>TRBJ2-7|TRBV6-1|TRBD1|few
CAGHGQEPYEQYF
TGTGCCGGCCATGGACAGGAGCCCTACGAGCAGTACTTC
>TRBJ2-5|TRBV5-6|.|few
CASTRGRWETQYF
TGTGCCAGCACTCGTGGGAGGTGGGAGACCCAGTACTTC
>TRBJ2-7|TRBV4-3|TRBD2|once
CASSQVYSSGLYEQYF
TGCGCCAGCAGCCAAGTCTATTCTAGCGGACTCTACGAGCAGTACTTC
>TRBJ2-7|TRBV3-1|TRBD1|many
CASSQGTGLYEQYF
TGTGCCAGCAGCCAAGGGACAGGCCTCTACGAGCAGTACTTC
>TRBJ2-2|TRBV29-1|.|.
CSVEDHARTGELFF
TGCAGCGTTGAAGATCACGCGCGCACCGGGGAGCTGTTTTTT
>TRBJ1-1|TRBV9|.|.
CASSVDQGSEAFF
TGTGCCAGCAGCGTAGATCAGGGATCGGAAGCTTTCTTT
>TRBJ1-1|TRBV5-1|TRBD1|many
CASSPGTGNTEAFF
TGCGCCAGCAGCCCCGGGACAGGGAACACTGAAGCTTTCTTT
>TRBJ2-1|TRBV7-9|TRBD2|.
CASSSYLLAGSNEQFF
TGTGCCAGCAGCTCTTACCTATTAGCGGGATCCAATGAGCAGTTCTTC
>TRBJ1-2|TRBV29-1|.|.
CSVEDREGYTF
TGCAGCGTTGAAGATAGGGAGGGCTACACCTTC
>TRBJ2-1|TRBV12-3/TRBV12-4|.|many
CASSLDVGVGQFF
TGTGCCAGCAGTTTAGACGTCGGAGTCGGCCAATTCTTC
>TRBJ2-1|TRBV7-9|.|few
CASSQTSRYNEQFF
TGTGCCAGCAGCCAGACTAGTAGGTACAATGAGCAGTTCTTC
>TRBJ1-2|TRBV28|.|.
CASSSLDGGYGYPF
TGTGCCAGCAGTTCCCTAGATGGGGGTTATGGCTACCCCTTC
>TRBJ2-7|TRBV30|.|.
CAGGGGVGEQYF
TGTGCCGGAGGTGGGGGCGTGGGGGAGCAGTACTTC
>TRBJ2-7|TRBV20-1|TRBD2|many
CSPLAGAPYEQYF
TGCAGTCCCCTAGCGGGTGCCCCCTACGAGCAGTACTTC
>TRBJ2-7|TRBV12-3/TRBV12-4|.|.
CDSTRPFSYEQYF
TGTGACAGCACGCGTCCATTCTCCTACGAGCAGTACTTC
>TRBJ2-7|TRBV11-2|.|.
CASSLQGDREQYF
TGTGCCAGCAGCTTACAAGGGGATCGCGAGCAGTACTTC
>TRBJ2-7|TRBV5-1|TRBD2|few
CASSLGTSGLLVHEQYF
TGCGCCAGCAGCCTAGGGACTAGCGGATTGCTTGTCCACGAGCAGTACTTC
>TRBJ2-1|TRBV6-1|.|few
CATRAGGGPDNEQFF
TGTGCCACCCGTGCAGGCGGAGGTCCAGACAATGAGCAGTTCTTC
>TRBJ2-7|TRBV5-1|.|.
CASSLEGQQRDEQYF
TGCGCCAGCAGCCTGGAGGGACAACAGCGCGACGAGCAGTACTTC
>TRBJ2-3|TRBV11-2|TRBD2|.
CASSLGLAGGLTDTQYF
TGTGCCAGCAGCTTGGGACTAGCGGGAGGTCTAACAGATACGCAGTATTTT
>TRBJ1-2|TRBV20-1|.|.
CSARGDSREYGYTF
TGCAGTGCTAGAGGGGACTCGAGGGAATATGGCTACACCTTC
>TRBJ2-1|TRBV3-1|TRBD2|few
CASSQGLAGDNEQFF
TGTGCCAGCAGCCAAGGACTAGCGGGTGACAATGAGCAGTTCTTC
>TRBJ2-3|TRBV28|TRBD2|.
CASSVTPLAGFPDTQYF
TGTGCCAGCAGTGTAACCCCACTAGCGGGATTCCCAGATACGCAGTATTTT
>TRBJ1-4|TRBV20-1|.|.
CSARRQAGEKLFF
TGCAGTGCTAGAAGACAGGCAGGTGAAAAACTGTTTTTT
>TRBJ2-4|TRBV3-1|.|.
CASSPPGGHKNIQYF
TGTGCCAGCAGCCCCCCCGGGGGCCACAAAAACATTCAGTACTTC
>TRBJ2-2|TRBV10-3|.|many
CAISSGGELFF
TGTGCCATCAGTTCAGGCGGGGAGCTGTTTTTT
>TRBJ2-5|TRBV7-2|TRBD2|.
CASSFSGLAEETQYF
TGTGCCAGCAGCTTTTCCGGACTAGCGGAAGAGACCCAGTACTTC
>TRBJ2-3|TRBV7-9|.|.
CASSVDGTPLGDTQYF
TGTGCCAGCAGCGTAGACGGGACACCCTTAGGAGATACGCAGTATTTT
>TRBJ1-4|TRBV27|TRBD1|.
CASSLSGDRAGEKLFF
TGTGCCAGCAGTCTGAGTGGGGACAGGGCTGGCGAAAAACTGTTTTTT
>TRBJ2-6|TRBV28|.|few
CASSRYSGANVLTF
TGTGCCAGCAGTCGCTACTCTGGGGCCAACGTCCTGACTTTC